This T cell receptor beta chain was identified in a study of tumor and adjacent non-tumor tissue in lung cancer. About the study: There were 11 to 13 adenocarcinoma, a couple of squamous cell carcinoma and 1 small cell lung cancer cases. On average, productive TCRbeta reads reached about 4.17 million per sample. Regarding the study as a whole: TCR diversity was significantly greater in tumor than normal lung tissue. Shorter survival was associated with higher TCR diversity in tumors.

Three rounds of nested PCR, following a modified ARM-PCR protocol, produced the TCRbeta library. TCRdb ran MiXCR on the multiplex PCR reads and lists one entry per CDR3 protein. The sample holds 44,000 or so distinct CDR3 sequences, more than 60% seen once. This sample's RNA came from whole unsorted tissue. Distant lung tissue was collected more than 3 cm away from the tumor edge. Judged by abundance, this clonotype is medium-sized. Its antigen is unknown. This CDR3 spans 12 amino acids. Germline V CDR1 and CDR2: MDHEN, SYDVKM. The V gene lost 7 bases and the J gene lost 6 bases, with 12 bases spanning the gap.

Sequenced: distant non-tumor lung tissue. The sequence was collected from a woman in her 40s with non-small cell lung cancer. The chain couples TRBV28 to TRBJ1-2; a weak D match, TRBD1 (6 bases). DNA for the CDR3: TGTGCCAGCAATAGAGGGGGGAATGGCTACACCTTC. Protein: CASNRGGNGYTF.